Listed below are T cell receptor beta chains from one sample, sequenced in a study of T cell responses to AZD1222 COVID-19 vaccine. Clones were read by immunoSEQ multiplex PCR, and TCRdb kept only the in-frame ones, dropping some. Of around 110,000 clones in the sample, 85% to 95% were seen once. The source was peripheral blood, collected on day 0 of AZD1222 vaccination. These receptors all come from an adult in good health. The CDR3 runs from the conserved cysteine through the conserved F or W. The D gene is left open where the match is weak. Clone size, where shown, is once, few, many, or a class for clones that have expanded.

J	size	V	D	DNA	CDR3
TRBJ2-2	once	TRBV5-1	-	TGCGCCAGCAGCTTTGCAGGGGACGGCGGGGAGCTGTTTTTT	CASSFAGDGGELFF
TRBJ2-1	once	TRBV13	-	TGTGCCAGCAGCTTAGGCCGGGCCGTCGATGAGCAGTTCTTC	CASSLGRAVDEQFF
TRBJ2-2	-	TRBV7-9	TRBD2	TGTGCCAGCAGCCCAGGACTAGCGGGAGGGAAGACCGGGGAGCTGTTTTTT	CASSPGLAGGKTGELFF
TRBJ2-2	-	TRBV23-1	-	TGCGCCAGCAGTCAATCTTGGAGATCGAACACCGGGGAGCTGTTTTTT	CASSQSWRSNTGELFF
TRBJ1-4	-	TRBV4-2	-	TGTGCCAGCAGCCTAAGGAGGGCGGCAACTAATGAAAAACTGTTTTTT	CASSLRRAATNEKLFF
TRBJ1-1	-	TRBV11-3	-	TGTGCCAGCAGCTTATTCACATACACTGAAGCTTTCTTT	CASSLFTYTEAFF
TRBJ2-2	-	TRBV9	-	TGTGCCAGCAGCGTAGAGGGGGTGCGGGCCTCCGGGGAGCTGTTTTTT	CASSVEGVRASGELFF
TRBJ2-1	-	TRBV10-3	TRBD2	TGTGCCTCACGGGGCGGGAGCCCCTCCTACAATGAGCAGTTCTTC	CASRGGSPSYNEQFF
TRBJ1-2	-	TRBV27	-	TGTGCCAGCAGTTTATCTGGGGACATAACCTATGGCTACACCTTC	CASSLSGDITYGYTF
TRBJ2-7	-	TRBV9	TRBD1	TGTGCCAGCAGCGTAGCAGGACAGGGCCACGAGCAGTACTTC	CASSVAGQGHEQYF